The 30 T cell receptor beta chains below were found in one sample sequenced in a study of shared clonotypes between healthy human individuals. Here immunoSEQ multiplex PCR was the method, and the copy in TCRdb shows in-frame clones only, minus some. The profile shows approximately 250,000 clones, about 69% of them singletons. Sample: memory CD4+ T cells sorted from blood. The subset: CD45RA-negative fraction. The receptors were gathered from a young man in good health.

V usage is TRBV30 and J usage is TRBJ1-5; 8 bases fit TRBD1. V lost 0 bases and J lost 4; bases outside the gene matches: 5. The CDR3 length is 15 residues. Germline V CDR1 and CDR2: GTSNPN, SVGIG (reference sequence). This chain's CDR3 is CAWSVRGLPNQPQHF. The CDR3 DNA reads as TGTGCCTGGAGTGTCAGGGGGCTCCCAAATCAGCCCCAGCATTTT.

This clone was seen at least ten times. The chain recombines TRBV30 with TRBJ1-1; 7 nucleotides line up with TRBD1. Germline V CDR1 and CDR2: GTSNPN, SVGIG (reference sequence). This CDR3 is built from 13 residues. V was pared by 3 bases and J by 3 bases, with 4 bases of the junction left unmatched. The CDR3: CAWSARGYTEAFF. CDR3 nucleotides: TGTGCCTGGAGCGCCAGGGGGTACACTGAAGCTTTCTTT.

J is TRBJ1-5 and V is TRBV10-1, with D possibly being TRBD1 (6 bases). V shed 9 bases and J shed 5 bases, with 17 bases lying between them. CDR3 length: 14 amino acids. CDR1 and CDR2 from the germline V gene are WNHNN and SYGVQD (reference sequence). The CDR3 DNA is TGCGCCAGTTCTAAGGGGGGGGTGCATCAGCCCCAGCATTTT. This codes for CASSKGGVHQPQHF.

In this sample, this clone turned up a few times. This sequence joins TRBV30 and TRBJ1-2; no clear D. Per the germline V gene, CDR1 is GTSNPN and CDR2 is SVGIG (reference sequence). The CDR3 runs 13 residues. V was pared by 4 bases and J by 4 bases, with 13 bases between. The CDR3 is CAWTDGGGYGYTF. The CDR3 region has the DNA TGTGCCTGGACGGACGGAGGAGGCTATGGCTACACCTTC.

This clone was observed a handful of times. The CDR3 reads CSVEYRTSGSNGELFF. The CDR3, as DNA: TGCAGCGTTGAATATCGGACTAGCGGGAGTAACGGGGAGCTGTTTTTT. The J gene is TRBJ2-2, the V gene TRBV29-1, with 13 bases identical to TRBD2. Germline assignment: CDR1 SQVTM and CDR2 ANQGSEA. This CDR3 has 16 amino acids. The V and J ends lost 2 bases and 7 bases, in that order; junction bases with no gene match: 7.

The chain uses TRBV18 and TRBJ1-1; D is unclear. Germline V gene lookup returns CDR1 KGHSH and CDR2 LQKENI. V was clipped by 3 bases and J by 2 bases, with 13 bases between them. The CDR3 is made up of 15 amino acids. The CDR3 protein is CASSPPSARNTEAFF. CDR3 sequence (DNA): TGTGCCAGCTCACCCCCGTCGGCGAGAAACACTGAAGCTTTCTTT.

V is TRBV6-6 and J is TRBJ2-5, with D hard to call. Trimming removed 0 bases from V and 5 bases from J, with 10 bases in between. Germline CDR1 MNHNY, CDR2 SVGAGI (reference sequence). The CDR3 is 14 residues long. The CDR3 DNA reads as TGTGCCAGCAGTTACTCGGCTAATGATGAGACCCAGTACTTC. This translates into CASSYSANDETQYF.

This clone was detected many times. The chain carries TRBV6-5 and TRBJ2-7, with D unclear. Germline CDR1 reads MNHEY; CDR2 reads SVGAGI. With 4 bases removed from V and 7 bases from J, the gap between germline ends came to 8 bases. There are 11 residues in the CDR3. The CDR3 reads CASSSRSEQYF. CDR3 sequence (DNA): TGTGCCAGCAGTTCCCGTTCGGAGCAGTACTTC.

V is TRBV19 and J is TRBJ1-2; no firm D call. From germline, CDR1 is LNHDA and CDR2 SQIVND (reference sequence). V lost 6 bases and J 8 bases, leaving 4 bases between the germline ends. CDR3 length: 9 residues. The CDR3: CASRAGYTF. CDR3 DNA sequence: TGTGCCAGTAGGGCGGGCTACACCTTC.

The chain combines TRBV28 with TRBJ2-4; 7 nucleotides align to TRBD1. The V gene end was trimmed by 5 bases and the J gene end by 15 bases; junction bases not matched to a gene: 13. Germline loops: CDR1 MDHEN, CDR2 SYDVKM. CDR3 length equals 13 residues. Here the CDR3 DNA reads TGTGCCAGCAGTAACAGGGGCCAGCCCAATTCGTACTTC. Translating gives CASSNRGQPNSYF.

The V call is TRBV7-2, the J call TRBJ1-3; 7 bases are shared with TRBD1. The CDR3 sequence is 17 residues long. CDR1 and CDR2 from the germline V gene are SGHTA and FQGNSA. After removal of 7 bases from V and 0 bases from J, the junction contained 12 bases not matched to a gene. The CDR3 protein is CASTYQMDRNSGNTIYF. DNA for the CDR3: TGTGCCAGCACCTATCAGATGGACAGGAACTCTGGAAACACCATATATTTT.

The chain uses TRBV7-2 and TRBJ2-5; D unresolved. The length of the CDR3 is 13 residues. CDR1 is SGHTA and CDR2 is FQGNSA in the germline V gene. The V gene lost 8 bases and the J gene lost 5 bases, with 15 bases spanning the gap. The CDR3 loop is CASGSFSRETQYF. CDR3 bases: TGTGCCAGCGGATCCTTTAGTAGGGAGACCCAGTACTTC.

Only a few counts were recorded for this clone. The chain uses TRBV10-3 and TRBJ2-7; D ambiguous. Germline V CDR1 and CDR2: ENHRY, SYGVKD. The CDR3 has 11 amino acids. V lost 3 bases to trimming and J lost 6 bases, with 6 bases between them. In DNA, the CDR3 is TGTGCCATCAGTGATGGCGGCGAGCAGTACTTC. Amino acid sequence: CAISDGGEQYF.

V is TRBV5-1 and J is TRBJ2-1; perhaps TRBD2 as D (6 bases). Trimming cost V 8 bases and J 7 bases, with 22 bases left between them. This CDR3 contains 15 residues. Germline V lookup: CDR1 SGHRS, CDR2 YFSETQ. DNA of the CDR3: TGCGCCAGGCCCGCAACGGGAGTGGTCGAAAATGAGCAGTTCTTC. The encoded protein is CARPATGVVENEQFF. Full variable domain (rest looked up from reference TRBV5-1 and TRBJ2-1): KAGVTQTPRYLIKTRGQQVTLSCSPISGHRSVSWYQQTPGQGLQFLFEYFSETQRNKGNFPGRFSGRQFSNSRSEMNVSTLELGDSALYLCARPATGVVENEQFFGPGTRLTVL.

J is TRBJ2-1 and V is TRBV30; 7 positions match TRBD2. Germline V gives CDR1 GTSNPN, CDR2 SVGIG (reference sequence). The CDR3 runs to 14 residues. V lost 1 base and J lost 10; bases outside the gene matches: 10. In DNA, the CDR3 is TGTGCCTGGAGTGGGACTAGTACTCTTAGAGAGCAGTTCTTC. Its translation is CAWSGTSTLREQFF. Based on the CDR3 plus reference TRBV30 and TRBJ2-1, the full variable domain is SQTIHQWPATLVQPVGSPLSLECTVEGTSNPNLYWYRQAAGRGLQLLFYSVGIGQISSEVPQNLSASRPQDRQFILSSKKLLLSDSGFYLCAWSGTSTLREQFFGPGTRLTVL.

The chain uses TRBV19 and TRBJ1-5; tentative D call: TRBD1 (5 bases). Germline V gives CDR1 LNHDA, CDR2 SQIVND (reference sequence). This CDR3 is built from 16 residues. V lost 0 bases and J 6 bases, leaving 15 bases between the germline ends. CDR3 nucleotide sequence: TGTGCCAGTAGTATAGAGTCGGCGGGGGTCGGTCAGCCCCAGCATTTT. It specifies CASSIESAGVGQPQHF. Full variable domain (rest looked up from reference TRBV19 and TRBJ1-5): DGGITQSPKYLFRKEGQNVTLSCEQNLNHDAMYWYRQDPGQGLRLIYYSQIVNDFQKGDIAEGYSVSREKKESFPLTVTSAQKNPTAFYLCASSIESAGVGQPQHFGDGTRLSIL.

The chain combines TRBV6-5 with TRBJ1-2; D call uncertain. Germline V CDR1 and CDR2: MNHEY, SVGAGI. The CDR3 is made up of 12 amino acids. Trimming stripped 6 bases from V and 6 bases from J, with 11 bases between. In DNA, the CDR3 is TGTGCCAGCAGACGACCCCAGGATGGCTACACCTTC. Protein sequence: CASRRPQDGYTF.

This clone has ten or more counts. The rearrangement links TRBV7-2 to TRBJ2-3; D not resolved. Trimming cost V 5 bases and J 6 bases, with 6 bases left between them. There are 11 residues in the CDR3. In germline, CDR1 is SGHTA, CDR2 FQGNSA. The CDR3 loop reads CASSRRDTQYF. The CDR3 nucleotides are TGTGCCAGCAGCCGACGGGATACGCAGTATTTT.

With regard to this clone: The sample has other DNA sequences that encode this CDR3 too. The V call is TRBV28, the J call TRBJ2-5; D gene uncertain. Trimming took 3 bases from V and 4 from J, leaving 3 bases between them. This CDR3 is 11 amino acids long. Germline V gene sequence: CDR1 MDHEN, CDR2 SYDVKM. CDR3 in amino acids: CASSFRETQYF. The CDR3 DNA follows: TGTGCCAGCAGTTTTCGAGAGACCCAGTACTTC.

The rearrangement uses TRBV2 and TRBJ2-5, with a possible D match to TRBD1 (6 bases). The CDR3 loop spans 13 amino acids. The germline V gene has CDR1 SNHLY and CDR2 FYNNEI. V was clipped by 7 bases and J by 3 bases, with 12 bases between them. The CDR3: CASNVQGKETQYF. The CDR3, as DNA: TGTGCCAGCAACGTACAGGGTAAAGAGACCCAGTACTTC.

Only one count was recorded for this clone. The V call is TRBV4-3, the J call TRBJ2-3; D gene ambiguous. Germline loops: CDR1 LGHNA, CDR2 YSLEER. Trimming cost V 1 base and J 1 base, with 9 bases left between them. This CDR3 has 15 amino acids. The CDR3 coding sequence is TGCGCCAGCAGCCAAGGGATAACCCGCACAGATACGCAGTATTTT. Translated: CASSQGITRTDTQYF.

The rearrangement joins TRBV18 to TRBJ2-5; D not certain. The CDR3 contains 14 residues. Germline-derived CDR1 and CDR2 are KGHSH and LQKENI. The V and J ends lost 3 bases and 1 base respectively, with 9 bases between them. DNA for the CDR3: TGTGCCAGCTCACCGCCTTGGGGCCAAGAGACCCAGTACTTC. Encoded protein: CASSPPWGQETQYF.

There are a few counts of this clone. The CDR3 sequence is CASSQIGPKEAFF. CDR3 nucleotide sequence: TGTGCCAGCAGTCAAATCGGACCGAAAGAAGCTTTCTTT. The gene calls are TRBV28 and TRBJ1-1, with D unclear. This CDR3 has 13 amino acids. The germline gives CDR1 MDHEN, CDR2 SYDVKM. Trimming pared 5 bases from V and 8 bases from J, leaving 15 bases between.

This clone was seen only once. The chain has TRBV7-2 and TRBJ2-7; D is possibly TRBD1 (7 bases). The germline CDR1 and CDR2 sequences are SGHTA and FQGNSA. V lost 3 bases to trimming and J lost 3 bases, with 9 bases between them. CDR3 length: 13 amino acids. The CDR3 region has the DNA TGTGCCAGCAGCTTTCAGGGGGGCTACGAGCAGTACTTC. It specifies CASSFQGGYEQYF.

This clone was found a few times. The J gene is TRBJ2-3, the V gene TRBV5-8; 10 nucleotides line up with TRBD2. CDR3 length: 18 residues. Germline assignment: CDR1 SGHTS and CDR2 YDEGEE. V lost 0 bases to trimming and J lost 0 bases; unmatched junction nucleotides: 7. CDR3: CASSLVATSGYSTDTQYF. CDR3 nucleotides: TGTGCCAGCAGCTTGGTGGCGACTAGCGGGTACAGCACAGATACGCAGTATTTT. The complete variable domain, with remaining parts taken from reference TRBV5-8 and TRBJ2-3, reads EAGVTQSPTHLIKTRGQQATLRCSPISGHTSVYWYQQALGLGLQFLLWYDEGEERNRGNFPPRFSGRQFPNYSSELNVNALELEDSALYLCASSLVATSGYSTDTQYFGPGTRLTVL.

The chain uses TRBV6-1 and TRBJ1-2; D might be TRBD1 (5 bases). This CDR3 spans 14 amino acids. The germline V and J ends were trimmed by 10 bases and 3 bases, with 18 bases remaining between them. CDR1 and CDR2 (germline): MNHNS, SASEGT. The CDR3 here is CAILGVRGDYGYTF. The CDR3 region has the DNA TGTGCCATACTAGGGGTTCGCGGGGACTATGGCTACACCTTC.

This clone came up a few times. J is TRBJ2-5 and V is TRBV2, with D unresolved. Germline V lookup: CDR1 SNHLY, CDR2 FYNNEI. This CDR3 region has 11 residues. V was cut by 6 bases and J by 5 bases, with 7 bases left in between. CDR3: CASSSWETQYF. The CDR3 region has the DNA TGTGCCAGCAGCTCTTGGGAGACCCAGTACTTC.

In DNA form, the CDR3 reads TGTGCCAGCAGCGTAGCGCCTGGAAGCCAAGAGACCCAGTACTTC. Protein sequence: CASSVAPGSQETQYF. The chain links TRBV9 to TRBJ2-5; no clear D. CDR1 is SGDLS and CDR2 is YYNGEE in the germline V gene. The CDR3 is 15 amino acids. Trimming pared 0 bases from V and 1 base from J, leaving 10 bases between.

The DNA for the CDR3 is TGTGCCAGTGGAGGAGGAGATACGCAGTATTTT. As protein: CASGGGDTQYF. The genes are TRBV19 and TRBJ2-3, with a weak D call TRBD2 (5 bases). The CDR3 is 11 amino acids. The V gene lost 8 bases and the J gene lost 5 bases, with 8 bases spanning the gap. Germline assignment: CDR1 LNHDA and CDR2 SQIVND (reference sequence).

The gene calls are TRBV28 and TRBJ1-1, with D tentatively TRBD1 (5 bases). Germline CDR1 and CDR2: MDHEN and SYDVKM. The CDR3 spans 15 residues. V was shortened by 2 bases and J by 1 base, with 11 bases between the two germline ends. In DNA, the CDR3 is TGTGCCAGCAGTTTAGGGGGGAGGCAGAACACTGAAGCTTTCTTT. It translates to CASSLGGRQNTEAFF.